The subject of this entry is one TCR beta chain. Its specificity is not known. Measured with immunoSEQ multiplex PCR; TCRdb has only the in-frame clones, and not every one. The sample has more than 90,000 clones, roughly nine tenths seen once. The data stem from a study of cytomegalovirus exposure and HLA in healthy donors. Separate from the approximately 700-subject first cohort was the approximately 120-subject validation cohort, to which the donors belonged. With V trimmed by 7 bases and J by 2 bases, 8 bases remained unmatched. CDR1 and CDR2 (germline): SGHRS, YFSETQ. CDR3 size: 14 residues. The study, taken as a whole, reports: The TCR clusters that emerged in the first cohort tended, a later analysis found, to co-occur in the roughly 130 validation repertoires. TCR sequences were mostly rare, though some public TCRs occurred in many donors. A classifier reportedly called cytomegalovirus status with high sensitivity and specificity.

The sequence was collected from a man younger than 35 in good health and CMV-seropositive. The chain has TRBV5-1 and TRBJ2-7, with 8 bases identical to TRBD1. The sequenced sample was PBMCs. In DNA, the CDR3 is TGCGCCAGCGAATCCGGACAGGGCGCCTACGAGCAGTACTTC. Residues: CASESGQGAYEQYF.